The 9 T cell receptor beta chains below all came from one sample that was sequenced in a study of T cells expressing NK-cell markers. TCRdb reprocessed the 5' RACE reads and keeps a single row for each CDR3 protein, giving no DNA. The sample includes a few hundred thousand distinct CDR3 sequences. The specimen sequenced was blood T cells: a sorted CD56 or NKG2C T cell subset, CD4+ or CD8+ T cells, or bulk PBMC T cells (not recorded which). These receptors came from a man aged 18 to 30 in good health.

The chain employs TRBV20-1 and TRBJ2-7; TCRdb proposes TRBD1, but this gene call is untestable without DNA. CDR1 DFQATT and CDR2 SNEGSKA come from the germline V gene (reference sequence). The CDR3 is made up of 15 amino acids. The CDR3 spells CSARDPSGVRREQYF.

This chain joins TRBV11-2 and TRBJ2-2; no DNA is available, so the TRBD1 call from TCRdb remains unchecked. Germline values: CDR1 SGHAT, CDR2 FQNNGV. The CDR3 runs to 16 residues. The CDR3: CASSLDGQGGSGELFF.

V gene TRBV7-9 combines with J gene TRBJ2-3; no DNA is available, so the TRBD2 call from TCRdb remains unchecked. The CDR3 spans 16 residues. CDR1 SEHNR and CDR2 FQNEAQ come from the germline V gene (reference sequence). The CDR3 loop reads CASSPLAGGPGDTQYF.

The chain combines TRBV27 with TRBJ1-1. This CDR3 has 16 residues. CDR1 is MNHEY, CDR2 SMNVEV, per germline (reference sequence). The CDR3: CASSVQTPGLNTEAFF.

The V gene is TRBV12-3 or TRBV12-4, the J gene TRBJ1-1. The length of the CDR3 is 11 residues. This CDR3 reads CASSWGREAFF.

This chain joins TRBV6-2 or TRBV6-3 and TRBJ2-2; TCRdb's D call of TRBD1 is untestable without DNA. Germline lookup yields CDR1 MNHEY and CDR2 SVGEGT. This CDR3 spans 15 amino acids. This CDR3 is CASRTGGRNTGELFF.

This CDR3 reads CASSRTTPGELFF. The chain links TRBV10-1 to TRBJ2-2; the D call of TRBD2 rests on TCRdb alone, since no DNA is present to check it. The CDR3 is 13 residues long. Germline-derived CDR1 and CDR2 are WNHNN and SYGVQD (reference sequence).

This sequence joins TRBV10-3 and TRBJ2-5; the D gene TCRdb calls, TRBD1, cannot be checked with no DNA. The germline gives CDR1 ENHRY, CDR2 SYGVKD. The CDR3 has 16 residues. CDR3 residues: CAISEASGAVQETQYF.

J is TRBJ2-1 and V is TRBV11-2; TCRdb calls TRBD2, which cannot be checked without DNA. This CDR3 spans 17 amino acids. CDR1 SGHAT and CDR2 FQNNGV come from the germline V gene. The CDR3 region is CASSLGPRERVYNEQFF.